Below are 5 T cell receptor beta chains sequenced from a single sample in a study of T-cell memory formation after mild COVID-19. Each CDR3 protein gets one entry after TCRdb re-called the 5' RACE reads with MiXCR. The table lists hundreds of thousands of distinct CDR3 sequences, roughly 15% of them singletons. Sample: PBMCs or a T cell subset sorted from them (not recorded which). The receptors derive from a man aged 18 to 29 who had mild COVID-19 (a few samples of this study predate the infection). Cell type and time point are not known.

CDR3 loop: CASSVGREGYTF. Here the CDR3 DNA reads TGTGCCAGCAGTGTAGGCAGGGAGGGCTACACCTTC. The chain is built from TRBV25-1 and TRBJ1-2; weak D call: TRBD1 (5 bases). This CDR3 has 12 residues. Per germline, CDR1 MGHDK and CDR2 SYGVNS. V was shortened by 4 bases and J by 8 bases, with 11 bases between the two germline ends.

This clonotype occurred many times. Written as DNA, the CDR3 is TGTGCCAGCCCCCTCAGTGAGACCCAGTACTTC. This sequence encodes CASPLSETQYF. The chain links TRBV7-8 to TRBJ2-5; no clear D gene. V was pared by 8 bases and J by 5 bases, with 9 bases between. Germline CDR1 reads SGHVS; CDR2 reads FQNEAQ. The CDR3 runs to 11 residues.

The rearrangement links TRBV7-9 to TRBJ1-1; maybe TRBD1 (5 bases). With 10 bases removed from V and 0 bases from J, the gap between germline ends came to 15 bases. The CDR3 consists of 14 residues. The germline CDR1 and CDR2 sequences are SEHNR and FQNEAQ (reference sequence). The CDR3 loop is CANTRGGMNTEAFF. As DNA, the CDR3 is TGTGCCAACACTCGGGGGGGGATGAACACTGAAGCTTTCTTT.

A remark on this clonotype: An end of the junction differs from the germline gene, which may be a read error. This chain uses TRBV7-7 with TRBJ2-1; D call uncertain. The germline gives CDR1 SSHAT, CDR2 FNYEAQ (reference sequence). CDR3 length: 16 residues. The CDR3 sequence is CASSLTGYGSYNEQFF. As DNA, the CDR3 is TGTGCTAGCAGCCTCACGGGTTACGGCTCCTACAATGAGCAGTTCTTC.

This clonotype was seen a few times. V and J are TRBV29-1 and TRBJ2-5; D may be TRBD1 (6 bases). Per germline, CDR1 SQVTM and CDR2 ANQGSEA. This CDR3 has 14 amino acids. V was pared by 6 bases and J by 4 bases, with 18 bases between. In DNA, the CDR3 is TGCAGCGTATCCTTTCCAGGGGCTGGAGAGACCCAGTACTTC. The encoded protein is CSVSFPGAGETQYF.